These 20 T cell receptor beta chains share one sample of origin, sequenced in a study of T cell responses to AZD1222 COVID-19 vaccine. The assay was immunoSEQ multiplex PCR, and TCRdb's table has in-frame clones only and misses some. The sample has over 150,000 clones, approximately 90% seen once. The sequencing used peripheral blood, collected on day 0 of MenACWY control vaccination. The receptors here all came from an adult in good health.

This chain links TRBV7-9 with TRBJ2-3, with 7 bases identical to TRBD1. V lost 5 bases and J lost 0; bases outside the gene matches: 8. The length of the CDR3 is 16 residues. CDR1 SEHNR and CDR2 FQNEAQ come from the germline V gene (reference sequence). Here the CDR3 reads CASSPRDRQSTDTQYF. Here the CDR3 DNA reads TGTGCCAGCAGCCCCCGGGACAGACAGAGCACAGATACGCAGTATTTT. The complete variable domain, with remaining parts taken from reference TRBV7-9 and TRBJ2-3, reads DTGVSQNPRHKITKRGQNVTFRCDPISEHNRLYWYRQTLGQGPEFLTYFQNEAQLEKSRLLSDRFSAERPKGSFSTLEIQRTEQGDSAMYLCASSPRDRQSTDTQYFGPGTRLTVL.

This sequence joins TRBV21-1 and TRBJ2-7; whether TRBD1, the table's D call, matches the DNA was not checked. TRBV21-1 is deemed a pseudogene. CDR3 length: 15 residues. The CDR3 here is CASIHRVGPVGEQYF. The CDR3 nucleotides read TGTGCCAGCATCCACAGGGTCGGCCCCGTGGGCGAGCAGTACTTC.

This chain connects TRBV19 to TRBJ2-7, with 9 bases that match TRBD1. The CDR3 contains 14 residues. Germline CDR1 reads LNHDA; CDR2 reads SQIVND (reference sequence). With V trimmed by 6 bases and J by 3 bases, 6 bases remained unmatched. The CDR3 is CASRWGQGGYEQYF. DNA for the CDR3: TGTGCCAGTAGATGGGGACAGGGTGGCTACGAGCAGTACTTC.

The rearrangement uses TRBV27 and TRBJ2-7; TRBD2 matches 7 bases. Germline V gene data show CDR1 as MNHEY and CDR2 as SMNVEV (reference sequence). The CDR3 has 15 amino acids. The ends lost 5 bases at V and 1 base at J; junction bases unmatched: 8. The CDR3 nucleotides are TGTGCCAGCAGTCTCAAAGCGGGGCAATCCTACGAGCAGTACTTC. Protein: CASSLKAGQSYEQYF.

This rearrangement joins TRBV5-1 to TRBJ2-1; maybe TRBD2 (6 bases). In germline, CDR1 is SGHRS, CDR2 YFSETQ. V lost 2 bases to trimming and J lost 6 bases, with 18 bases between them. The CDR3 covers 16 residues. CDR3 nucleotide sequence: TGCGCCAGCAGCTTTTGGGGAGGAAATTTGGTCAATGAGCAGTTCTTC. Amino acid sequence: CASSFWGGNLVNEQFF.

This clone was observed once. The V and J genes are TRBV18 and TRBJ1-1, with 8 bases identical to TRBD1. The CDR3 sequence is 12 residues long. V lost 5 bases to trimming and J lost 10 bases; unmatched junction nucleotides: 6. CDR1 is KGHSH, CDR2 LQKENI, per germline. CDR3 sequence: CASSVDRGRAFF. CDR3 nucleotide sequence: TGTGCCAGCTCAGTTGACAGGGGTCGAGCTTTCTTT.

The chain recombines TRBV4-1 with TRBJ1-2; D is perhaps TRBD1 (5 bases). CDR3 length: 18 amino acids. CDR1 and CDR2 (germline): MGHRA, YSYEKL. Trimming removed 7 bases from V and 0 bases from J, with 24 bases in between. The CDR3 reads CASTATLDGAVANYGYTF. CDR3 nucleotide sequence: TGCGCCAGCACCGCAACCCTCGATGGGGCCGTTGCTAACTATGGCTACACCTTC.

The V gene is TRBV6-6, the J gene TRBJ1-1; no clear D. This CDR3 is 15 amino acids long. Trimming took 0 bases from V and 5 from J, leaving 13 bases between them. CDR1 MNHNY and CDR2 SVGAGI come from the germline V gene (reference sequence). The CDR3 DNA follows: TGTGCCAGCAGTTACTCGATTAACCCTCAGACTGAAGCTTTCTTT. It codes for CASSYSINPQTEAFF.

Here the CDR3 DNA reads TGTGCCAGCAGCTTTAGCGGGAGGGGGGGCTACGAGCAGTACTTC. Translated: CASSFSGRGGYEQYF. The chain combines TRBV7-9 with TRBJ2-7; 11 bases agree with TRBD2. CDR1 is SEHNR, CDR2 FQNEAQ, per germline (reference sequence). V shed 3 bases and J 3 bases; nucleotides not matched to a gene: 4. The CDR3 is 15 residues long.

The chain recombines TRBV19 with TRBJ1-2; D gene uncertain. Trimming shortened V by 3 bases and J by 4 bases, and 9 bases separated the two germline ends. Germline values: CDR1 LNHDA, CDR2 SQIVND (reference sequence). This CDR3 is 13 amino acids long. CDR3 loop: CASSIDEPYGYTF. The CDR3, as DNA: TGTGCCAGTAGTATCGACGAACCCTATGGCTACACCTTC.

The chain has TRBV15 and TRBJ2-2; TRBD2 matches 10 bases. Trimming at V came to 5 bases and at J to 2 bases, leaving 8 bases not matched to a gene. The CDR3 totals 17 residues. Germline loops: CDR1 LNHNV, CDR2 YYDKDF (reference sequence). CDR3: CATSGKTSGRNTGELFF. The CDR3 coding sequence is TGTGCCACCAGCGGAAAGACTAGCGGGCGAAACACCGGGGAGCTGTTTTTT. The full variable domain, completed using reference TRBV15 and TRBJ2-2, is DAMVIQNPRYQVTQFGKPVTLSCSQTLNHNVMYWYQQKSSQAPKLLFHYYDKDFNNEADTPDNFQSRRPNTSFCFLDIRSPGLGDTAMYLCATSGKTSGRNTGELFFGEGSRLTVL.

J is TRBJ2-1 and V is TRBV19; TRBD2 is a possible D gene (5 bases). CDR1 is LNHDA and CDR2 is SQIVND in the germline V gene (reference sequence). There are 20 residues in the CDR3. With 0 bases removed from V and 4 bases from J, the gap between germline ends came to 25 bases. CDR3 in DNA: TGTGCCAGTAGTATAGATATTCGACTAAGCCCCCCGGGGAGATACAATGAGCAGTTCTTC. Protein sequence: CASSIDIRLSPPGRYNEQFF.

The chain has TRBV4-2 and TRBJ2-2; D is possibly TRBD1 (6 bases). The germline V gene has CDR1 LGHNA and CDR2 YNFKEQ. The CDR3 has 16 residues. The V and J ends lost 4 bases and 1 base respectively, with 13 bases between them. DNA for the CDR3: TGTGCCAGCAGCCGGGAACCGGGACAGAACACCGGGGAGCTGTTTTTT. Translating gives CASSREPGQNTGELFF.

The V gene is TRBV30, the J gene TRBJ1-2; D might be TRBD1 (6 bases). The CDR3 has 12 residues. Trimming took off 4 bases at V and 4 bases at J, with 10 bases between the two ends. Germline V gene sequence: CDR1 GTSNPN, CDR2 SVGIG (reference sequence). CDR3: CAWTTGTYGYTF. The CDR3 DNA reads TGTGCCTGGACAACAGGGACCTATGGCTACACCTTC.

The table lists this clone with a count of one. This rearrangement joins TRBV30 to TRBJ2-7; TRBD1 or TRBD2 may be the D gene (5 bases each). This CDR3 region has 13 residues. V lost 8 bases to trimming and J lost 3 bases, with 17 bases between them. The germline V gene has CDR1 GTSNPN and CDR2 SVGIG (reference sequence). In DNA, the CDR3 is TGTGCCCAAACCTCGGGGCAAGTCTACGAGCAGTACTTC. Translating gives CAQTSGQVYEQYF. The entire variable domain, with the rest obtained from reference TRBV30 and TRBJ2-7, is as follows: SQTIHQWPATLVQPVGSPLSLECTVEGTSNPNLYWYRQAAGRGLQLLFYSVGIGQISSEVPQNLSASRPQDRQFILSSKKLLLSDSGFYLCAQTSGQVYEQYFGPGTRLTVT.

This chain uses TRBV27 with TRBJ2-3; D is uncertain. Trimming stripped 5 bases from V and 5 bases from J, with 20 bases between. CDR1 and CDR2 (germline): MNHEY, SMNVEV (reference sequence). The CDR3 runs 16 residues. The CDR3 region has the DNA TGTGCCAGCAGTCCCCCGTTGTCTAGGCCCGGAGATACGCAGTATTTT. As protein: CASSPPLSRPGDTQYF.

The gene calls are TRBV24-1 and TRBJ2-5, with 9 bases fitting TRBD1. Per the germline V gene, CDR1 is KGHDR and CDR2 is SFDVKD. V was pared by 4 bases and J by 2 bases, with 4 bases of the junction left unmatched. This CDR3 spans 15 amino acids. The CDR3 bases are TGTGCCACCAGTGAGGGGGGGACAGGGCAAGAGACCCAGTACTTC. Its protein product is CATSEGGTGQETQYF.

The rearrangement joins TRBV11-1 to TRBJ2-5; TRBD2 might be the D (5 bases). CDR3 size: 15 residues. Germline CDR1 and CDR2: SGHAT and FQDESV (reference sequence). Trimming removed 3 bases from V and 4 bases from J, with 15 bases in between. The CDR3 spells CASSLGMAEGETQYF. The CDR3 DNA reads TGTGCCAGCAGCTTGGGCATGGCTGAGGGAGAGACCCAGTACTTC.

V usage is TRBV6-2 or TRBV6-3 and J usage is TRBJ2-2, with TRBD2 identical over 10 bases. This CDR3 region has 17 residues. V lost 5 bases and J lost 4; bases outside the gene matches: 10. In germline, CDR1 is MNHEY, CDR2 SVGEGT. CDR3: CASSQWTAGGPTGELFF. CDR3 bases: TGTGCCAGCAGTCAATGGACAGCGGGAGGGCCCACCGGGGAGCTGTTTTTT.

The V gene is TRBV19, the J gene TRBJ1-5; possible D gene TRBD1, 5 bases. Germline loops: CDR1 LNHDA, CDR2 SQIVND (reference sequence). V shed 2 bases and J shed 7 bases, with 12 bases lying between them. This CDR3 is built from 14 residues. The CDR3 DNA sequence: TGTGCCAGTAGTATAAGACAGTCAAACCAGCCCCAGCATTTT. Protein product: CASSIRQSNQPQHF.